This T cell receptor (beta chain) was profiled in a study of blood T cell repertoires in COVID-19. Across the whole study: Collection of acute and convalescent COVID-19 samples took place in the United States, Italy and Spain. The cDNA or gDNA used as material had been derived from T cells, B-cell-depleted T cells, or PBMCs.

Source study methods: Reference gene primer amplification yielded estimated nucleated cell counts. Sequencing used immunoSEQ multiplex PCR; TCRdb keeps in-frame clones, though not all of them. Clonal size and the V and J genes are those of that table, whereas D and trimming came from the DNA. The sample shows roughly 130,000 clones, 82% of them seen only once. J gave up 5 bases and V 7 bases, and 9 bases lay outside the gene matches. The CDR3 is 14 amino acids. Germline lookup yields CDR1 WNHNN and CDR2 SYGVQD (reference sequence). This receptor was identified in a woman between 65 and 79 years old with acute or convalescent COVID-19. Sequencing was carried out using peripheral blood. The rearrangement uses TRBV10-1 and TRBJ2-5; 8 nucleotides agree with TRBD2. The DNA for the CDR3 is TGCGCCAGCACTGCGGGGGGACCCTGGGAGACCCAGTACTTC. As protein: CASTAGGPWETQYF.